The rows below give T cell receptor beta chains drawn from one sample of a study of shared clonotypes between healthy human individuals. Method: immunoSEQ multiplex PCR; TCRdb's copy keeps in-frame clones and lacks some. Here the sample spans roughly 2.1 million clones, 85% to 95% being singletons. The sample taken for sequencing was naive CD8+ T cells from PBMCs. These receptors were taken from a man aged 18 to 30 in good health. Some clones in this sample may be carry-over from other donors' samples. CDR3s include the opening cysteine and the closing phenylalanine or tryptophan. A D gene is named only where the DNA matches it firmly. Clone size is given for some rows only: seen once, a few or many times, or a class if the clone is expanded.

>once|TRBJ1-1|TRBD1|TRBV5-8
TGTGCCAGCAGCCCGACAGGGTTCACTGAAGCTTTCTTT
CASSPTGFTEAFF
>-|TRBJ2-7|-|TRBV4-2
TGTGCCAGCAGCCAAGTGGAGCTAGCCCCTATGACCTACGAGCAGTACTTC
CASSQVELAPMTYEQYF
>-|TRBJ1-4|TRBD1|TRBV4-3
TGCGCCAGCAGCCAAGATCCCCCGGGACAGAGTCATGAAAAACTGTTTTTT
CASSQDPPGQSHEKLFF
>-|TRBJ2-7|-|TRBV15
TGTGCCACCAGCGAAGGACAGACCTCCTACGAGCAGTACTTC
CATSEGQTSYEQYF
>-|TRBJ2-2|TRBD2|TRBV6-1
TGTGCCAGCAGGGACAAGCGGGGGCACGGGGAGCTGTTTTTT
CASRDKRGHGELFF
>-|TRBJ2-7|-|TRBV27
TGTGCCAGCAGAAAAGGACCCTACGAGCAGTACTTC
CASRKGPYEQYF
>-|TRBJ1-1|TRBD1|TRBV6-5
TGTGCCAGCAGCCGGGACAGGGTCTTCACTGAAGCTTTCTTT
CASSRDRVFTEAFF
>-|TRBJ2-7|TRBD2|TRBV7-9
TGTGCCAGCAGCTTAGCGCTAGCGGGAGGGCCCTCCGACGAGCAGTACTTC
CASSLALAGGPSDEQYF
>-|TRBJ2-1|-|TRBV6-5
TGTGCCAGCAGAAGTTACTACAATGAGCAGTTCTTC
CASRSYYNEQFF
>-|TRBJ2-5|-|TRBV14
TGTGCCAGCAGCCAGGGGACAAGGGAGACCCAGTACTTC
CASSQGTRETQYF
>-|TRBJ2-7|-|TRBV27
TGTGCCAGCAGTACCAGGGGCTTCTCCTACGAGCAGTACTTC
CASSTRGFSYEQYF
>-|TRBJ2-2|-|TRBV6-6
TGTGCCAGCAGTTACCCCCAGAGGAACACCGGGGAGCTGTTTTTT
CASSYPQRNTGELFF